This TCR beta chain appears in the sequencing data of a study of blood T cell repertoires in COVID-19. Germline CDR1 and CDR2: SGHVS and FNYEAQ. The CDR3 spans 17 residues. V lost 4 bases, J lost 0 bases, and 15 bases lay in between. Participants' reported clinical history set cohort assignment. This table comes from immunoSEQ multiplex PCR, and its TCRdb copy is limited to in-frame clones, with some not included. The sample lists some 270,000 clones, over 80% occurring once. The V call is TRBV7-6, the J call TRBJ2-2; perhaps TRBD1 as D (6 bases). Input material: PBMCs or T cells enriched from blood (not recorded which). The clonotype was recovered from a woman in her 30s with acute COVID-19. The chain's CDR3 is CASSSGRGTTNTGELFF. DNA of the CDR3: TGTGCCAGCAGCTCTGGCAGGGGAACGACGAACACCGGGGAGCTGTTTTTT.